The next 4 T cell receptor beta chains were all read from a single sample in a study of T cell responses to AZD1222 COVID-19 vaccine. Assay used: immunoSEQ multiplex PCR; TCRdb lists only in-frame clones, some missing. Counted here are 85,000 to 130,000 clones, over 75% occurring once; the ten biggest clones make up around 20%. Sequencing used peripheral blood, obtained on day 0 of AZD1222 vaccination. Receptors were obtained from an adult in good health.

The chain couples TRBV10-2 to TRBJ1-1; 8 bases are a match to TRBD1. With 4 bases clipped from V and 3 bases from J, the junction kept 4 bases outside the gene matches. This CDR3 spans 14 amino acids. CDR1 and CDR2 from the germline V gene are WSHSY and SAAADI. Here the CDR3 DNA reads TGCGCCAGCAGTGGACAGGGGTTATACACTGAAGCTTTCTTT. Its translation is CASSGQGLYTEAFF.

The chain couples TRBV6-6 to TRBJ1-1, with D unresolved. Looked up from germline, CDR1 is MNHNY and CDR2 is SVGAGI (reference sequence). Trimming left V 1 base short and J 1 base short, with 10 bases between. CDR3 length: 15 amino acids. The CDR3 reads CASSYFAAKNTEAFF. CDR3 in DNA: TGTGCCAGCAGTTACTTCGCAGCTAAGAACACTGAAGCTTTCTTT.

The chain carries TRBV2 and TRBJ1-1; no firm D call. Per the germline V gene, CDR1 is SNHLY and CDR2 is FYNNEI. Trimming pared 1 base from V and 12 bases from J, leaving 18 bases between. The CDR3 consists of 14 residues. CDR3 loop: CASSEEGYQVVTFF. CDR3 nucleotide sequence: TGTGCCAGCAGTGAAGAGGGCTACCAAGTGGTAACTTTCTTT.

J is TRBJ1-4 and V is TRBV6-5; D uncertain. The CDR3 sequence is 15 residues long. The V gene lost 3 bases and the J gene lost 8 bases, with 16 bases spanning the gap. From germline, CDR1 is MNHEY and CDR2 SVGAGI. The CDR3: CASSYRPRGGEKLFF. Written as DNA, the CDR3 is TGTGCCAGCAGTTATCGCCCCCGAGGAGGCGAAAAACTGTTTTTT.